The source of this TCR beta chain is a study of blood T cell repertoires in COVID-19. Study-wide background: Samples of COVID-19 (acute and convalescent) were obtained from the United States, Italy and Spain.

Sequenced by immunoSEQ multiplex PCR; TCRdb stores in-frame clones only, minus some. Seen here are 95,000 to 110,000 clones, 85% to 90% observed once, and the top ten hold 15%. This CDR3 is built from 13 residues. CDR1 MNHEY and CDR2 SVGAGI come from the germline V gene. The V end was cut by 6 bases, the J end by 1 base, with 9 bases between. This receptor was identified in a man aged 45 to 65 with acute or convalescent COVID-19. The sequenced sample was peripheral blood. The chain carries TRBV6-5 and TRBJ1-1; the D gene is possibly TRBD1 (6 bases). The CDR3 is CASSRTANTEAFF. The CDR3 region has the DNA TGTGCCAGCAGCCGGACAGCGAACACTGAAGCTTTCTTT.